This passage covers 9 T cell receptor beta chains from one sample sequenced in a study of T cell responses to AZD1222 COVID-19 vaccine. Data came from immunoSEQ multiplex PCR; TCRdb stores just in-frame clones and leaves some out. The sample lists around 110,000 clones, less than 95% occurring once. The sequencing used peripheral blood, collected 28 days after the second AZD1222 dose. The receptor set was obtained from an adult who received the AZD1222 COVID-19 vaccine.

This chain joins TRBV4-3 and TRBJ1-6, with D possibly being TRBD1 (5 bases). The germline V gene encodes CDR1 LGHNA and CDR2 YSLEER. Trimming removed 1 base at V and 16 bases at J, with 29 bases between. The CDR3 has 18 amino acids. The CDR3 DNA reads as TGCGCCAGCAGCCAAGGTCCGGGGGGTGCAGGCTTTGGAGGGAATCTCCACTTT. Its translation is CASSQGPGGAGFGGNLHF.

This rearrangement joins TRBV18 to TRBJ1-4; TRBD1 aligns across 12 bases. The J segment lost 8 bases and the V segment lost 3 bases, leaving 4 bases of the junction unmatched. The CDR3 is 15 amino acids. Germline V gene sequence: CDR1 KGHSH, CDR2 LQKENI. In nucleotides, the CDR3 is TGTGCCAGCTCACCCTCCGGGACAGGGGGCGAAAAACTGTTTTTT. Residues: CASSPSGTGGEKLFF.

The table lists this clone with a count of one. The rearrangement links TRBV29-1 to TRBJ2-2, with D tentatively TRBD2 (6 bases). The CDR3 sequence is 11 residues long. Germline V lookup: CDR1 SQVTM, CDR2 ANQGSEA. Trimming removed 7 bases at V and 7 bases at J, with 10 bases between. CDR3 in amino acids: CSGGDGGELFF. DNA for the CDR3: TGCAGCGGCGGGGACGGCGGGGAGCTGTTTTTT.

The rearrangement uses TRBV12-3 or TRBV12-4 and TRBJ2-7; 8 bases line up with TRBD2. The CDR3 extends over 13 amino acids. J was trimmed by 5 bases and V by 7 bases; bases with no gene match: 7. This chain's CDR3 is CASTIRGGHEQYF. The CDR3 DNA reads TGTGCCAGCACTATCCGGGGGGGCCACGAGCAGTACTTC.

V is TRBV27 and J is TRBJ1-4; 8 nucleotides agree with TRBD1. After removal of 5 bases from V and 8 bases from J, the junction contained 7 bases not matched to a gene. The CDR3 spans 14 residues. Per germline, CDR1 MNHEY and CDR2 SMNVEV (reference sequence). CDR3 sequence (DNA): TGTGCCAGCAGTAGAGGACAGGGTAACGAAAAACTGTTTTTT. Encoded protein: CASSRGQGNEKLFF.

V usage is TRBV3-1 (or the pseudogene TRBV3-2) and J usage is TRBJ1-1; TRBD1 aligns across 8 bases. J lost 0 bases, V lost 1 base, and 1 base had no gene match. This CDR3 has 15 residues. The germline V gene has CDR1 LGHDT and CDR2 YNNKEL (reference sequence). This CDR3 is CASSQGTGMNTEAFF. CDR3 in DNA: TGTGCCAGCAGCCAAGGGACAGGGATGAACACTGAAGCTTTCTTT.

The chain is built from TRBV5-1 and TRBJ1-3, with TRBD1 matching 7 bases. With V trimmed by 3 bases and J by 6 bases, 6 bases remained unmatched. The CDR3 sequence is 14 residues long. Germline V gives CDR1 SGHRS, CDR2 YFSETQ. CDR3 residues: CASSWTGEKNTIYF. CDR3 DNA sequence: TGCGCCAGCAGCTGGACAGGAGAGAAAAACACCATATATTTT.

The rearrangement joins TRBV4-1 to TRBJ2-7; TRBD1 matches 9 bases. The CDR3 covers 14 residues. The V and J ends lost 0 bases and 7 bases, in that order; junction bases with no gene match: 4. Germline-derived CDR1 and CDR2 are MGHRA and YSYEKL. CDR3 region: CASSQEGTGREQYF. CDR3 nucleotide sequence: TGCGCCAGCAGCCAAGAGGGGACAGGGCGGGAGCAGTACTTC.

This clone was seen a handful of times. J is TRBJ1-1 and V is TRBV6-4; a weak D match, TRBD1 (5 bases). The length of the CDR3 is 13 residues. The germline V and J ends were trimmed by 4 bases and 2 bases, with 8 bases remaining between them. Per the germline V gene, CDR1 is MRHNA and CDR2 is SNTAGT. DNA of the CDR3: TGTGCCAGCAGTGTTGGGGACAACACTGAAGCTTTCTTT. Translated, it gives CASSVGDNTEAFF.